A selection of T cell receptor beta chains follows, all from one sample in a study of blood T cell repertoires in COVID-19. Generated by immunoSEQ multiplex PCR, the TCRdb table keeps only in-frame clones and is missing some. The sample contains roughly 500,000 clones, roughly 90% of which appear only once. Sequencing was done on a sample of PBMCs or T cells enriched from blood (not recorded which). These receptors were obtained from a woman in her 40s who had recovered from COVID-19. Both conserved end residues are part of each CDR3. A D gene is named only where the DNA matches it firmly. Where a row states a size, it is once, few, many or the class of an expanded clone; other rows omit it.

clone_size j_call d_call v_call cdr3_aa cdr3_nt
- TRBJ2-3 TRBD2 TRBV10-2 CASSGGLAGAGYPNTYTQYF TGCGCCAGCAGTGGGGGACTAGCGGGAGCGGGCTACCCGAATACTTATACGCAGTATTTT
- TRBJ2-3 TRBD2 TRBV24-1 CATSDPQGGADTQYF TGTGCCACCAGTGACCCCCAGGGAGGGGCAGATACGCAGTATTTT
once TRBJ1-5 TRBD1 TRBV19 CASSLQGGYSNQPQHF TGTGCCAGTAGTCTACAGGGGGGGTATAGCAATCAGCCCCAGCATTTT
once TRBJ1-5 TRBD1 TRBV6-2/TRBV6-3 CASSDPDRDDQPQHF TGTGCCAGCAGTGATCCCGACAGGGACGATCAGCCCCAGCATTTT
- TRBJ1-2 - TRBV10-3 CAVGEGTDGYTF TGTGCCGTAGGGGAGGGCACGGATGGCTACACCTTC
- TRBJ1-5 - TRBV29-1 CSVARDSNQPQHF TGCAGCGTTGCTCGGGATAGCAATCAGCCCCAGCATTTT
many TRBJ2-5 TRBD2 TRBV5-6 CASSGGLAEETQYF TGTGCCAGCAGCGGCGGACTAGCGGAAGAGACCCAGTACTTC
- TRBJ2-1 TRBD1 TRBV12-5 CASRDRSSYNEQFF TGTGCTAGCCGGGACAGGAGCTCCTACAATGAGCAGTTCTTC
- TRBJ1-5 - TRBV2 CASSVGRDSQPQHF TGTGCCAGCAGTGTTGGCAGGGATAGTCAGCCCCAGCATTTT
- TRBJ2-1 TRBD2 TRBV5-6 CASSSRLAGNEQFF TGTGCCAGCAGCTCGCGACTAGCGGGAAATGAGCAGTTCTTC
- TRBJ2-7 - TRBV6-4 CASSATQGRDF TGTGCCAGCAGCGCTACTCAGGGAAGAGACTTC
- TRBJ1-4 TRBD1 TRBV19 CASSIGTGAEKLFF TGTGCCAGTAGTATCGGGACAGGGGCAGAAAAACTGTTTTTT
- TRBJ1-2 - TRBV27 CASSLIFSTRGGYTF TGTGCCAGCAGTTTAATCTTCAGTACCCGGGGAGGCTACACCTTC
- TRBJ2-7 TRBD1 TRBV14 CASSDRGLSSYEQYF TGTGCCAGCAGCGACAGGGGCCTCAGCTCCTACGAGCAGTACTTC
- TRBJ1-3 - TRBV6-5 CASNKNFGNTIYF TGTGCCAGCAACAAGAATTTCGGAAACACCATATATTTT
- TRBJ2-5 - TRBV7-2 CASSLARGAGETQYF TGTGCCAGCAGCTTAGCTCGGGGGGCGGGGGAGACCCAGTACTTC
once TRBJ1-4 TRBD1 TRBV29-1 CSVSTGTNEKLFF TGCAGCGTTTCGACAGGGACTAATGAAAAACTGTTTTTT
- TRBJ2-1 TRBD2 TRBV27 CASSKSSGIGNEQFF TGTGCCAGCAGTAAAAGTAGCGGGATTGGGAATGAGCAGTTCTTC
once TRBJ1-2 - TRBV5-4 CASSLEAGAYGYTF TGTGCCAGCAGCTTGGAGGCAGGGGCTTATGGCTACACCTTC
- TRBJ1-1 - TRBV12-5 CAGGPGGTEAFF TGTGCTGGGGGGCCGGGAGGCACTGAAGCTTTCTTT
once TRBJ2-1 - TRBV3-1/TRBV3-2 CASSPGGAVEQFF TGTGCCAGCAGCCCTGGAGGGGCAGTGGAGCAGTTCTTC
- TRBJ2-3 TRBD2 TRBV29-1 CSVVASGSPDTQYF TGCAGCGTTGTAGCTAGCGGGAGCCCAGATACGCAGTATTTT